These 4 T cell receptor beta chains were all obtained from the same sample, sequenced in a study of identical twins. TCRdb reanalysed the 5' RACE reads using MiXCR and keeps one entry per CDR3 protein. This table holds about 460,000 distinct CDR3 sequences, 13% to 15% found once. This sample was shared with a second study, whose subject was yellow fever vaccine responses in identical twins.

The specimen sequenced was CD4+ T cells sorted from blood. The receptors shown here come from a woman under 30 in good health.

This clonotype was counted only a few times. This chain uses TRBV28 with TRBJ2-7, with 9 bases identical to TRBD1. Germline CDR1 MDHEN, CDR2 SYDVKM. The J segment lost 7 bases and the V segment lost 6 bases, leaving 13 bases of the junction unmatched. CDR3 length: 15 residues. The CDR3 region is CASSRTGGAGGEQYF. The CDR3 nucleotides are TGTGCCAGCAGCCGCACAGGGGGCGCAGGAGGGGAGCAGTACTTC.

This clonotype was observed a few times. CDR3 in DNA: TGTGCCAGCAGTTACTCCGGGGGAAACATTCAGTACTTC. Translating it yields CASSYSGGNIQYF. V usage is TRBV6-2 or TRBV6-3 and J usage is TRBJ2-4, with D possibly matching TRBD2 (6 bases). The germline CDR1 and CDR2 sequences are MNHEY and SVGEGT. CDR3 length: 13 amino acids. Trimming shortened V by 0 bases and J by 6 bases, and 6 bases separated the two germline ends.

This clonotype occurred a few times. The chain recombines TRBV6-5 with TRBJ2-3; D uncertain. The germline V and J ends were trimmed by 6 bases and 13 bases, with 14 bases remaining between them. Looked up from germline, CDR1 is MNHEY and CDR2 is SVGAGI. The CDR3 sequence is 11 residues long. The DNA of the CDR3 is TGTGCCAGCAGCTCTACATCGGCGGAGTATTTT. Translating it yields CASSSTSAEYF.

This clonotype was seen more than once but under ten times. The chain combines TRBV6-2 or TRBV6-3 with TRBJ2-1; D not resolved. Germline CDR1 reads MNHEY; CDR2 reads SVGEGT. This CDR3 has 15 amino acids. V was trimmed by 0 bases and J by 5 bases, leaving 11 bases between them. The CDR3 coding sequence is TGTGCCAGCAGTTACTCGTTGAACGGAGACAATGAGCAGTTCTTC. It yields the protein CASSYSLNGDNEQFF.